Shown below are 5 T cell receptor beta chains from a single sample sequenced in a study of T cell repertoires in ileal Crohn's disease. Time point of the sample: proximal margin of the surgical specimen (macroscopically non-inflamed). Profiled with immunoSEQ multiplex PCR; TCRdb holds only in-frame clones, not every one. The data contain 3,100 or so clones, about 69% of them singletons. Sequencing input: ileal tissue. These receptor sequences come from an adult with Crohn's disease.

By sample share, this clone is medium-sized. This rearrangement joins TRBV19 to TRBJ2-1; 8 nucleotides align to TRBD2. Germline V lookup: CDR1 LNHDA, CDR2 SQIVND (reference sequence). CDR3 length equals 14 residues. J was trimmed by 7 bases and V by 1 base; bases with no gene match: 3. CDR3 sequence (DNA): TGTGCCAGTAGTATAGCGGGAGGGGGGAATGAGCAGTTCTTC. This encodes CASSIAGGGNEQFF. The whole variable domain, remainder taken from reference TRBV19 and TRBJ2-1, is DGGITQSPKYLFRKEGQNVTLSCEQNLNHDAMYWYRQDPGQGLRLIYYSQIVNDFQKGDIAEGYSVSREKKESFPLTVTSAQKNPTAFYLCASSIAGGGNEQFFGPGTRLTVL.

The chain is built from TRBV6-5 and TRBJ2-1; 10 bases are a match to TRBD2. Trimming took 7 bases from V and 6 from J; bases not matched to a gene: 6. CDR1 is MNHEY, CDR2 SVGAGI, per germline. The CDR3 consists of 14 residues. The CDR3 is CASKREGLGNEQFF. The CDR3 bases are TGTGCCAGCAAGCGGGAGGGCCTGGGCAATGAGCAGTTCTTC.

V gene TRBV9 combines with J gene TRBJ2-1; 13 bases map to TRBD2. Looked up from germline, CDR1 is SGDLS and CDR2 is YYNGEE. V shed 4 bases and J 4 bases; nucleotides not matched to a gene: 8. This CDR3 spans 17 amino acids. CDR3 residues: CASSPRPLAGGYNEQFF. The CDR3 DNA is TGTGCCAGCAGCCCCCGACCACTAGCGGGAGGGTACAATGAGCAGTTCTTC. Full variable domain (remainder filled in from reference TRBV9 and TRBJ2-1): DSGVTQTPKHLITATGQRVTLRCSPRSGDLSVYWYQQSLDQGLQFLIQYYNGEERAKGNILERFSAQQFPDLHSELNLSSLELGDSALYFCASSPRPLAGGYNEQFFGPGTRLTVL.

The chain couples TRBV2 to TRBJ2-1; D is ambiguous. Trimming cost V 5 bases and J 9 bases, with 20 bases left between them. Per germline, CDR1 SNHLY and CDR2 FYNNEI. The CDR3 extends over 15 amino acids. The CDR3 nucleotides read TGTGCCAGCAGTCCTCAATCCGATACCAGCAGTGAGCAGTTCTTC. This gives the protein CASSPQSDTSSEQFF.

The chain carries TRBV10-2 and TRBJ1-1; D call uncertain. The germline CDR1 and CDR2 sequences are WSHSY and SAAADI. This CDR3 is 14 amino acids long. Trimming shortened V by 2 bases and J by 0 bases, and 7 bases separated the two germline ends. The CDR3 sequence: CASSETSMNTEAFF. CDR3 bases: TGCGCCAGCAGTGAGACCAGCATGAACACTGAAGCTTTCTTT.